This TCR beta chain was captured in a study of blood T cell repertoires in COVID-19. Turning to the study itself: Material from acute and convalescent COVID-19 was sourced from the United States, Italy and Spain. T cells, B-cell-depleted T cells, or PBMCs provided the cDNA or gDNA that served as material.

The CDR3 extends over 14 amino acids. Trimming removed 4 bases from V and 2 bases from J, with 12 bases in between. Germline V CDR1 and CDR2: SGHNT, YYREEE (reference sequence). Original methodology: Amplification with reference gene primers provided the estimates of nucleated cell counts. Measured with immunoSEQ multiplex PCR; TCRdb has only the in-frame clones, and not every one. V, J and clone size are those of that table, while D and trimming were read from the DNA. The profile shows roughly 250,000 clones, about 88% of them singletons. This sequence joins TRBV5-4 and TRBJ1-2; possibly TRBD1 for D (6 bases). The clonotype was recovered from a woman aged 35 to 49 who had recovered from COVID-19. Sequencing was carried out using peripheral blood. CDR3 residues: CASSQGTKNYGYTF. CDR3 DNA: TGTGCCAGCAGCCAAGGGACAAAAAACTATGGCTACACCTTC.